This T cell receptor beta chain was found in a study of cytomegalovirus exposure and HLA in healthy donors. Study-level results: TCR beta sequences reportedly predicted most subjects' HLA-A and HLA-B alleles accurately. An analysis that was carried out later associated 16,951 TCR beta sequences with HLA alleles at 0.05 false discovery rate. In a later analysis, DRB1 alleles had the most associated TCRs; HLA-C alleles the fewest.

On this clone: The antigen remains undetermined.

Researchers ran the PCR with 60 Vbeta and 13 Jbeta primers. In the authors' methods: The authors later counted about 80 million unique TCR beta chains, some 9.9 million of them shared. Produced via immunoSEQ multiplex PCR; TCRdb's table is partial and in-frame only. The V and J calls and clone size are taken from that table; D and trimming were inferred from the DNA. Its table lists some 130,000 clones. Germline loops: CDR1 MNHNS, CDR2 SASEGT. CDR3 length: 17 residues. V lost 2 bases, J lost 7 bases, and 21 bases lay in between. Sequenced input: PBMCs. The TCR was taken from a woman aged 40-49 years in good health and CMV-seropositive. J is TRBJ2-1 and V is TRBV6-1, with D possibly being TRBD1 (5 bases). CDR3 protein: CASSEPPGLGARNEQFF. For the CDR3, the DNA is TGTGCCAGCAGTGAACCCCCCGGTTTAGGGGCGAGGAATGAGCAGTTCTTC.